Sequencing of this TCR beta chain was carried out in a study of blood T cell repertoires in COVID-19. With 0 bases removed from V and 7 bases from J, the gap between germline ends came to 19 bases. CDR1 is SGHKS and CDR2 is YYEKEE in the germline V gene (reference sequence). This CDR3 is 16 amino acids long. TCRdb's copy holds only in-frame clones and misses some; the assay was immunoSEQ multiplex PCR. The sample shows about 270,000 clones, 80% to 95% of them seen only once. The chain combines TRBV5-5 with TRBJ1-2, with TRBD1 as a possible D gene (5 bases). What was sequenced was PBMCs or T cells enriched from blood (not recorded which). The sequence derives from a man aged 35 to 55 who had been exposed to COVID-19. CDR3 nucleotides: TGTGCCAGCAGCTTGGAAAGTGAGCGGGTCCAGGGTGGCTACACCTTC. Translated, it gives CASSLESERVQGGYTF.